These 15 T cell receptor beta chains were all obtained from the same sample, sequenced in a study of cytomegalovirus exposure and HLA in healthy donors. PCR employed 60 Vbeta and 13 Jbeta primers. Assay: immunoSEQ multiplex PCR; the TCRdb copy retains only in-frame clones and omits some. The sample includes 95,000 or so clones, roughly two thirds seen only once; the top ten take around 16%. Sequencing was done on a sample of PBMCs. The receptor set was obtained from a woman aged 45-59 years in good health and CMV-seropositive.

In its sample, this clone was seen once. The chain employs TRBV4-1 and TRBJ2-2; 8 positions match TRBD1. CDR1 MGHRA and CDR2 YSYEKL come from the germline V gene. This CDR3 contains 15 residues. V shed 6 bases and J 6 bases; nucleotides not matched to a gene: 9. CDR3 in amino acids: CASRTGQGTAGELFF. The CDR3 bases are TGCGCCAGCAGAACCGGACAGGGAACGGCCGGGGAGCTGTTTTTT.

In DNA, the CDR3 is TGTGCCAGCTCACCACCTACAGGGGCGGGCAATCAGCCCCAGCATTTT. Translated, it gives CASSPPTGAGNQPQHF. The chain uses TRBV18 and TRBJ1-5; 7 bases are shared with TRBD1. Trimming cost V 0 bases and J 2 bases; bases outside gene matches: 4. From germline, CDR1 is KGHSH and CDR2 LQKENI. The CDR3 contains 16 residues.

V usage is TRBV27 and J usage is TRBJ2-5, with a tentative D call TRBD2 (6 bases). Trimming stripped 1 base from V and 4 bases from J, with 19 bases between. Germline assignment: CDR1 MNHEY and CDR2 SMNVEV (reference sequence). The CDR3 consists of 17 residues. The CDR3, as DNA: TGTGCCAGCAGTTTATGGGTCGGGACGGCTAGCGTAGAGACCCAGTACTTC. It translates to CASSLWVGTASVETQYF.

This clone appeared once. The genes are TRBV6-5 and TRBJ2-3; a weak D match, TRBD2 (6 bases). Trimming removed 4 bases at V and 0 bases at J, with 8 bases between. Per germline, CDR1 MNHEY and CDR2 SVGAGI. The CDR3 length is 14 residues. The CDR3 coding sequence is TGTGCCAGCAGTTTCAGCGGGAGCACAGATACGCAGTATTTT. As protein: CASSFSGSTDTQYF.

Remarks on this clone: Other DNA sequences in this specimen translate into the identical CDR3. The V call is TRBV9, the J call TRBJ2-2; D possibly corresponds to TRBD2 (6 bases). The CDR3 length is 16 residues. The germline gives CDR1 SGDLS, CDR2 YYNGEE. Deletions cut 4 bases from V and 4 bases from J, with 17 bases between. Here the CDR3 reads CASSLSGGRPTGELFF. In DNA, the CDR3 is TGTGCCAGCAGCCTCAGTGGTGGGAGGCCCACCGGGGAGCTGTTTTTT. Full variable domain (missing parts from reference TRBV9 and TRBJ2-2): DSGVTQTPKHLITATGQRVTLRCSPRSGDLSVYWYQQSLDQGLQFLIQYYNGEERAKGNILERFSAQQFPDLHSELNLSSLELGDSALYFCASSLSGGRPTGELFFGEGSRLTVL.

The chain recombines TRBV4-2 with TRBJ1-6; D is unclear. This CDR3 has 15 amino acids. Trimming left V 0 bases short and J 7 bases short, with 10 bases between. From germline, CDR1 is LGHNA and CDR2 YNFKEQ. The CDR3: CASSQDDLRNSPLHF. The DNA for the CDR3 is TGTGCCAGCAGCCAAGATGACTTGAGAAATTCACCCCTCCACTTT.

This sequence joins TRBV29-1 and TRBJ2-2; perhaps TRBD2 as D (8 bases). The ends were cut back, 7 bases at V and 7 bases at J, with 28 bases in the middle. CDR3 length: 17 residues. The V gene's germline CDR1 is SQVTM and CDR2 ANQGSEA. CDR3: CSARGGSGKGAGGELFF. The CDR3 coding sequence is TGCAGCGCCCGAGGAGGTAGCGGGAAGGGGGCTGGCGGGGAGCTGTTTTTT.

The sample holds a few counts of this clone. V usage is TRBV5-4 and J usage is TRBJ2-6; TRBD2 agrees at 9 bases. This CDR3 has 16 residues. Unmatched junction bases numbered 9, after V lost 7 bases and J lost 4 bases. Germline V gene data show CDR1 as SGHNT and CDR2 as YYREEE (reference sequence). The CDR3: CASAAGGPVGANVLTF. CDR3 in DNA: TGTGCCAGCGCAGCGGGAGGCCCCGTGGGGGCCAACGTCCTGACTTTC.

This clone showed up just once. The chain links TRBV25-1 to TRBJ2-7; possible D gene TRBD2, 6 bases. The germline V gene encodes CDR1 MGHDK and CDR2 SYGVNS. CDR3 length: 17 residues. V lost 3 bases and J 2 bases, leaving 20 bases between the germline ends. For the CDR3, the DNA is TGTGCCAGCAGTGATCGGAGAACGGGCGGGAATGCCTACGAGCAGTACTTC. Protein: CASSDRRTGGNAYEQYF.

J is TRBJ1-4 and V is TRBV11-2; the D gene is possibly TRBD1 (6 bases). The V and J ends lost 5 bases and 12 bases respectively, with 31 bases between them. Germline CDR1 reads SGHAT; CDR2 reads FQNNGV. This CDR3 spans 18 amino acids. The CDR3 region has the DNA TGTGCCAGCAGCCCCAAAAATATACCGGGACACCCTTCATGGGAACTGTTTTTT. This gives the protein CASSPKNIPGHPSWELFF.

A single count supports this clone. The genes are TRBV7-3 and TRBJ2-2; 9 bases match TRBD2. The germline gives CDR1 SGHTA, CDR2 FQGTGA. The CDR3 runs 15 residues. Trimming removed 1 base from V and 6 bases from J; junction bases left unmatched: 3. CDR3 region: CASSLSGGVAGELFF. The CDR3 DNA reads as TGTGCCAGCAGCTTAAGCGGGGGGGTTGCCGGGGAGCTGTTTTTT.

The genes are TRBV4-2 and TRBJ2-2; 7 bases align to TRBD2. Trimming cost V 4 bases and J 2 bases; bases outside gene matches: 10. Per germline, CDR1 LGHNA and CDR2 YNFKEQ. CDR3 length equals 17 residues. The CDR3 DNA sequence: TGTGCCAGCAGCCTTACCTCACTAGCGACCAACACCGGGGAGCTGTTTTTT. Translation gives CASSLTSLATNTGELFF.

This clone was counted a few times. The CDR3 loop reads CASSLAGLFYEQYF. CDR3 nucleotide sequence: TGTGCCAGCAGTCTAGCGGGCCTATTCTACGAGCAGTACTTC. This chain uses TRBV25-1 with TRBJ2-7, with 8 bases that match TRBD2. The CDR3 is 14 residues long. The germline gives CDR1 MGHDK, CDR2 SYGVNS. Germline trimming cut 5 bases from V and 3 bases from J; bases unmatched to any gene: 6.

The chain recombines TRBV7-8 with TRBJ2-2; 8 bases are shared with TRBD1. Germline CDR1 and CDR2: SGHVS and FQNEAQ. The length of the CDR3 is 17 residues. Germline trimming cut 5 bases from V and 3 bases from J; bases unmatched to any gene: 11. CDR3 DNA sequence: TGTGCCAGCAGCCCACGGACAGGGAGAATAGACACCGGGGAGCTGTTTTTT. Protein product: CASSPRTGRIDTGELFF.

The chain has TRBV14 and TRBJ2-1, with 8 bases aligning to TRBD2. The CDR3 contains 16 residues. Germline trimming cut 4 bases from V and 1 base from J; bases unmatched to any gene: 6. Per the germline V gene, CDR1 is SGHDN and CDR2 is FVKESK. The CDR3 nucleotides are TGTGCCAGCAGCCGACTTACTAGCGGATCCTACAATGAGCAGTTCTTC. Translation gives CASSRLTSGSYNEQFF.